This T cell receptor beta chain was profiled in a study of blood T cell repertoires in COVID-19. As for the study in general: Collection of acute and convalescent COVID-19 samples took place in the United States, Italy and Spain. Sources were T cells, B-cell-depleted T cells, or PBMCs; the material itself was cDNA or gDNA.

Followed longitudinally, the Seattle patients had been enrolled during active infection. In the study's own analysis: Amplified reference gene primers provided the basis for estimating nucleated cell counts. TCRdb's table, derived via immunoSEQ multiplex PCR, lists solely in-frame clones and lacks some. V and J calls and clone size are as listed in that table; D and trimming were resolved from the DNA. The data contain roughly 220,000 clones, more than 75% of them singletons. The junction had 10 bases not matched to a gene; V was cut back by 5 bases and J by 9 bases. Germline lookup yields CDR1 MNHEY and CDR2 SMNVEV (reference sequence). This CDR3 contains 14 residues.

This chain uses TRBV27 with TRBJ1-3; the match to TRBD1 covers 7 bases. The sequence derives from an elderly woman with COVID-19, enrolled during active disease. The sequenced sample consisted of peripheral blood. The CDR3 reads CASSPRQGWGTIYF. CDR3 nucleotide sequence: TGTGCCAGCAGTCCACGACAGGGATGGGGCACCATATATTTT.